The 8 T cell receptor beta chains given below trace back to one sample, sequenced in a study of blood T cell repertoires in COVID-19. Sequencing was performed with immunoSEQ multiplex PCR; in TCRdb, only in-frame clones are kept and a portion is missing. The data hold some 200,000 clones, with around 87% observed a single time. The sample was peripheral blood. These TCRs come from a man aged 18 to 35 with active or convalescent COVID-19.

The gene calls are TRBV4-2 and TRBJ1-5, with D perhaps TRBD1 (6 bases). In germline, CDR1 is LGHNA, CDR2 YNFKEQ. This CDR3 has 17 amino acids. V was cut by 0 bases and J by 1 base, with 13 bases left in between. CDR3 sequence (DNA): TGTGCCAGCAGCCAAGATACCCTTGACAGGAGCAATCAGCCCCAGCATTTT. It codes for CASSQDTLDRSNQPQHF.

The chain recombines TRBV9 with TRBJ1-2; D might be TRBD1 (5 bases). Germline CDR1 is SGDLS and CDR2 is YYNGEE. Trimming took off 4 bases at V and 0 bases at J, with 13 bases between the two ends. The CDR3 sequence is 15 residues long. The CDR3 sequence is CASSLPDSPNYGYTF. Here the CDR3 DNA reads TGTGCCAGCAGCCTCCCCGACAGTCCTAACTATGGCTACACCTTC.

V and J are TRBV5-1 and TRBJ2-1; 9 bases are a match to TRBD2. Trimming removed 4 bases from V and 5 bases from J; junction bases left unmatched: 7. From germline, CDR1 is SGHRS and CDR2 YFSETQ. The CDR3 length is 15 residues. CDR3 sequence reads: CASSIPSGINNEQFF. CDR3 in DNA: TGCGCCAGCAGCATACCTAGCGGGATCAACAATGAGCAGTTCTTC. The full variable domain, completed using reference TRBV5-1 and TRBJ2-1, is KAGVTQTPRYLIKTRGQQVTLSCSPISGHRSVSWYQQTPGQGLQFLFEYFSETQRNKGNFPGRFSGRQFSNSRSEMNVSTLELGDSALYLCASSIPSGINNEQFFGPGTRLTVL.

The chain combines TRBV24-1 with TRBJ1-1, with TRBD1 matching 10 bases. Germline-derived CDR1 and CDR2 are KGHDR and SFDVKD. There are 16 residues in the CDR3. The V segment lost 4 bases and the J segment 2 bases; nucleotides outside the gene matches: 6. CDR3 in amino acids: CATSDAGTGENTEAFF. The DNA for the CDR3 is TGTGCCACCAGTGACGCCGGGACAGGGGAAAACACTGAAGCTTTCTTT.

This chain uses TRBV6-5 with TRBJ2-3; D call uncertain. Germline-derived CDR1 and CDR2 are MNHEY and SVGAGI. The CDR3 sequence is 11 residues long. Deletions cut 5 bases from V and 5 bases from J, with 5 bases between. CDR3 nucleotide sequence: TGTGCCAGCAGTCGAGGAGATACGCAGTATTTT. Translation: CASSRGDTQYF.

This chain joins TRBV18 and TRBJ1-4; D is possibly TRBD1 (5 bases). Germline V gives CDR1 KGHSH, CDR2 LQKENI. Trimming took 2 bases from V and 2 from J, leaving 18 bases between them. This CDR3 has 18 residues. CDR3: CASSPFAQGARTNEKLFF. For the CDR3, the DNA is TGTGCCAGCTCACCATTTGCCCAAGGGGCGAGGACTAATGAAAAACTGTTTTTT.

The chain combines TRBV24-1 with TRBJ2-5, with 11 positions matching TRBD2. The V segment lost 5 bases and the J segment 3 bases; nucleotides outside the gene matches: 7. The CDR3 has 16 residues. The V gene's germline CDR1 is KGHDR and CDR2 SFDVKD. The CDR3 DNA reads TGTGCCACCAGTGGCCCTAGCGGGAGGCCAGAAGAGACCCAGTACTTC. It yields the protein CATSGPSGRPEETQYF.

The CDR3 DNA follows: TGTGCCAGCAGTCCCGGACAGGAAAACTATGGCTACACCTTC. Translated, it gives CASSPGQENYGYTF. The rearrangement joins TRBV5-4 to TRBJ1-2, with 7 bases that match TRBD1. V shed 5 bases, J shed 2 bases, and the junction held 6 bases outside the gene matches. The CDR3 loop spans 14 amino acids. The germline gives CDR1 SGHNT, CDR2 YYREEE (reference sequence).